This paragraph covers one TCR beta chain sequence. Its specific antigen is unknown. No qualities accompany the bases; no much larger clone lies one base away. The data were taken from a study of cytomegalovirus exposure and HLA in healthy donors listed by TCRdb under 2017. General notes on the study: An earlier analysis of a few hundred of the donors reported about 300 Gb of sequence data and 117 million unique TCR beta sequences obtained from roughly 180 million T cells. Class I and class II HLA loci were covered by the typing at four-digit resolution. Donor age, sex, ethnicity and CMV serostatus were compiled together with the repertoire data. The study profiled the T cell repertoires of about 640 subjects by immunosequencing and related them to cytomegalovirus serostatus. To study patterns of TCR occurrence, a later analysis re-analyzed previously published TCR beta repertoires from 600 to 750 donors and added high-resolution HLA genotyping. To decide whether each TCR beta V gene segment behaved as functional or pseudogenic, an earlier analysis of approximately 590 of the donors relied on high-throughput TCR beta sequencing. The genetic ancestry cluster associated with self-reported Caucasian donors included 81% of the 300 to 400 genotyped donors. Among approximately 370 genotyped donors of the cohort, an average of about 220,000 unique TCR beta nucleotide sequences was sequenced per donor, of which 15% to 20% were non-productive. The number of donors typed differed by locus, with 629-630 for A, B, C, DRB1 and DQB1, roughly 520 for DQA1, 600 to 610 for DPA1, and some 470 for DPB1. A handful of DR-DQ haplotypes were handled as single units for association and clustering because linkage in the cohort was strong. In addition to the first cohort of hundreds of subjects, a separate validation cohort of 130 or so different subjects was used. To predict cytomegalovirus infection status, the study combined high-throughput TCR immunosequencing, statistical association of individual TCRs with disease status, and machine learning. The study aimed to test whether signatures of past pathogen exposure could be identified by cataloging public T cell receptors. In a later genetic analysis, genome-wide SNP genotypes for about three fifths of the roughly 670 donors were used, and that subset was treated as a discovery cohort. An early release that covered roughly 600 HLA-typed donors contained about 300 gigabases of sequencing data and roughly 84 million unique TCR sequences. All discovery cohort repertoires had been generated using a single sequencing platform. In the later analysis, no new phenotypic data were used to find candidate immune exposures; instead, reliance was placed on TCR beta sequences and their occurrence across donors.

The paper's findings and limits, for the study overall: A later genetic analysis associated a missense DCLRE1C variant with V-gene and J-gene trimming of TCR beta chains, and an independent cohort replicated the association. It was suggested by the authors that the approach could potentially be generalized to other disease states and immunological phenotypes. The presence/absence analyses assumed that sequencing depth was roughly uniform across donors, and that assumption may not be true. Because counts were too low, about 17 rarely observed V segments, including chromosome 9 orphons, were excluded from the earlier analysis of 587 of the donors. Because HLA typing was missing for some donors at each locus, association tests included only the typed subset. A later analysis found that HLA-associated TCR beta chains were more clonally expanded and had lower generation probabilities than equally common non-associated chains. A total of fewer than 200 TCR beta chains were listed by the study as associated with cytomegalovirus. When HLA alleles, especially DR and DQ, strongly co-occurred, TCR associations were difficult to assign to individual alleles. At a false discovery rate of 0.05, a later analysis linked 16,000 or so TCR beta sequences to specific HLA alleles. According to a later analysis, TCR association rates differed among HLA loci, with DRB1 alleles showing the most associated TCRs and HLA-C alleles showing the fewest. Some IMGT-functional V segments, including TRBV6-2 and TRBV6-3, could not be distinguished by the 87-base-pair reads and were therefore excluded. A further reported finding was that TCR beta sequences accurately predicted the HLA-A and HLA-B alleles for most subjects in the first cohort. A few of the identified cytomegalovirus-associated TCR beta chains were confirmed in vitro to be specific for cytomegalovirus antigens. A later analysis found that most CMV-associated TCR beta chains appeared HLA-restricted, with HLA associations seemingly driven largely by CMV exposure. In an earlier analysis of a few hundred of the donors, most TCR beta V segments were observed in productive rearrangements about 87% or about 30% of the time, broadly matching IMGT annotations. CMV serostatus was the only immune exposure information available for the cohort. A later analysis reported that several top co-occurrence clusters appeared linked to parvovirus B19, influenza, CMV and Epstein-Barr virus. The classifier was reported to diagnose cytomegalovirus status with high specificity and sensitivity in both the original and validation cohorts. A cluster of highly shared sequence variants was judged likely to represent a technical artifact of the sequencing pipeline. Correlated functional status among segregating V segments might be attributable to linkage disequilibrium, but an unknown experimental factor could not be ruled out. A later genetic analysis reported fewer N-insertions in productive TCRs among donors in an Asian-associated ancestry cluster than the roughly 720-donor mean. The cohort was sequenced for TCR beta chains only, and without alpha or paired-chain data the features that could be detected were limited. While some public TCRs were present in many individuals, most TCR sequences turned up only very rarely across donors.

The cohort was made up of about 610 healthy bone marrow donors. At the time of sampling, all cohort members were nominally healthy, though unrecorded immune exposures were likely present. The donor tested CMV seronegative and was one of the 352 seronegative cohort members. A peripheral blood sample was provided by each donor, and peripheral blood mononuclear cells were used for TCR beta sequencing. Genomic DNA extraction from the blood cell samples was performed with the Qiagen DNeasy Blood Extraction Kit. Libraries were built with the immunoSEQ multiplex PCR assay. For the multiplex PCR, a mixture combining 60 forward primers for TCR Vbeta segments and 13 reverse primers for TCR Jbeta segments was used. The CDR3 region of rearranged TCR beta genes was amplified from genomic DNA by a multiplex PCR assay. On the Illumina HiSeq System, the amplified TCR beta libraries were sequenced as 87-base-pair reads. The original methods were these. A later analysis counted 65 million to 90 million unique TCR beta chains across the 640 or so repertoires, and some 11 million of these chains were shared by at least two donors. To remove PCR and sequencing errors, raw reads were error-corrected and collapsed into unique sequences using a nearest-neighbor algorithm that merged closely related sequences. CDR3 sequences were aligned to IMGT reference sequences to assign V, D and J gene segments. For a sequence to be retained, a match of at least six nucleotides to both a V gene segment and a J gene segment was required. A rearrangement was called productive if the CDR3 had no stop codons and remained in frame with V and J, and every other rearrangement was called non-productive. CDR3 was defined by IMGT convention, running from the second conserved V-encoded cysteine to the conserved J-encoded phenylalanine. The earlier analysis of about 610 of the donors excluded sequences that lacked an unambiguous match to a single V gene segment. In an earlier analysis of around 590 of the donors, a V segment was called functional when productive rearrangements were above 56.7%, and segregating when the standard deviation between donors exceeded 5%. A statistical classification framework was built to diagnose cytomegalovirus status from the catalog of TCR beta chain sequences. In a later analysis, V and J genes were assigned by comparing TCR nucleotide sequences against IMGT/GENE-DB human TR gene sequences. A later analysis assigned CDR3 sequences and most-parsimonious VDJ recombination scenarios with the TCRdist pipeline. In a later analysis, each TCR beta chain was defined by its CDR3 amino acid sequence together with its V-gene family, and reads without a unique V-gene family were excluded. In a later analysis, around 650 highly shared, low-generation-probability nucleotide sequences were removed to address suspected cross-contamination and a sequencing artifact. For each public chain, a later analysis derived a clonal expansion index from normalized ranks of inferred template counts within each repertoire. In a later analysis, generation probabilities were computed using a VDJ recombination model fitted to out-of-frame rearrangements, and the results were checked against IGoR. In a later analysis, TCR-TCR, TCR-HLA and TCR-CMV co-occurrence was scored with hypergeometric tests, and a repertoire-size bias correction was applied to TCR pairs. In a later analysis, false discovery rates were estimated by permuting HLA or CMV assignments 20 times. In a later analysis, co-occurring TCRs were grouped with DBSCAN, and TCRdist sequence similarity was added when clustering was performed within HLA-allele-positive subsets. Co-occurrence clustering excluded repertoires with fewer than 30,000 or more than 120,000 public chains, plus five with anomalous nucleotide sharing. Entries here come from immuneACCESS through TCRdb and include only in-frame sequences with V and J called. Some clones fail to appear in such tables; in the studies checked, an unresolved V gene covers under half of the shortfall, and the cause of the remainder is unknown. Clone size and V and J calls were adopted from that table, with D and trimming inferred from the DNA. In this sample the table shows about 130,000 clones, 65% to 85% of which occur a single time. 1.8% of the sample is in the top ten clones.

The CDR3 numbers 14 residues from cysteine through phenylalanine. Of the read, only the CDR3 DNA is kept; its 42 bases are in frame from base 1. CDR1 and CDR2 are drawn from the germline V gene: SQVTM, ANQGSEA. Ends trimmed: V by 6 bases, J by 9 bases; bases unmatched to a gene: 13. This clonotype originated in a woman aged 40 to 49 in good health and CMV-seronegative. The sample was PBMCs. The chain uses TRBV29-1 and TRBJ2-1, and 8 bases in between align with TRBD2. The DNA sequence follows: TGCAGCGTGGGAGTTAGCGGGGCCTGGGGTGAGCAGTTCTTC. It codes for CSVGVSGAWGEQFF.